This T cell receptor (beta chain) was observed in a study of blood T cell repertoires in COVID-19. The Seattle site enrolled patients during active infection and followed them longitudinally. In the original workflow: Reference gene primer amplification gave nucleated cell count estimates. Repertoires were generated with immunoSEQ multiplex PCR, while TCRdb's copy carries only in-frame clones and drops some. V and J calls and clone size are as listed in that table; D and trimming were resolved from the DNA. The sample yields hundreds of thousands of clones, around 90% seen once. The CDR3 has 15 amino acids. The germline gives CDR1 SGHVS, CDR2 FQNEAQ. With 4 bases removed from V and 0 bases from J, the gap between germline ends came to 9 bases.

Sequencing was done on a sample of peripheral blood. This TCR was sampled from a woman aged 40 to 55 with COVID-19, enrolled during active disease. The chain links TRBV7-8 to TRBJ1-4, with a tentative D call TRBD1 (6 bases). The chain's CDR3 is CASSSQGATNEKLFF. The CDR3 region has the DNA TGTGCCAGCAGCTCACAGGGCGCAACTAATGAAAAACTGTTTTTT.